These T cell receptor beta chains were read from a single sample in a study of beta chain features in type 1 diabetes. The method was immunoSEQ multiplex PCR; TCRdb's version includes in-frame clones alone and lacks a portion of them. This sample has about 120,000 clones, with 15% to 20% found just once. Material for sequencing was central memory CD4+ T cells from blood. Receptor source: a man between 18 and 35 years old with type 1 diabetes. Each CDR3 is given with its conserved first and last residue. D genes are given only for firm matches. Not every row has a clone size; where given, it reads once, few, many or a size class.

size,D,J,V,DNA,CDR3
few,TRBD2,TRBJ2-2,TRBV7-3,TGTGCCAGCAGCTTAACGACCCGGGGGGCCGGGGAGCTGTTTTTT,CASSLTTRGAGELFF
-,-,TRBJ2-7,TRBV30,TGTGCCTGGTTCGGAAACTACGAGCAGTACTTC,CAWFGNYEQYF
few,-,TRBJ1-6,TRBV7-2,TGTGCCAGCAGCTTGGGATTTAGGCGGAAGATAAATTCACCCCTCCACTTT,CASSLGFRRKINSPLHF
many,-,TRBJ1-2,TRBV29-1,TGCAGCGTTGACCGGAGCTATGGCTACACCTTC,CSVDRSYGYTF
few,-,TRBJ1-1,TRBV7-9,TGTGCCAGCAGCTACCGGGACGCCCTCGCTGAAGCTTTCTTT,CASSYRDALAEAFF
-,-,TRBJ2-7,TRBV25-1,TGTGCCAGCAGTGACCCCGGGACTGGAAGCTCCTACGAGCAGTACTTC,CASSDPGTGSSYEQYF
many,-,TRBJ2-5,TRBV7-7,TGTGCTAGCAGCTTTGCGGGCGGAGAGACCCAGTACTTC,CASSFAGGETQYF
few,-,TRBJ2-3,TRBV11-3,TGTGCCAGCAGCTTAGGAGCCTGGGACATCTCAGATACGCAGTATTTT,CASSLGAWDISDTQYF
few,-,TRBJ1-4,TRBV5-4,TGTGCCAGCAGTCCAGGGGTAGGAGCAACTAATGAAAAACTGTTTTTT,CASSPGVGATNEKLFF
-,TRBD1,TRBJ2-5,TRBV27,TGTGCCAGCAGTGTCGGCAGGGGGCGGCAAGAGACCCAGTACTTC,CASSVGRGRQETQYF
few,-,TRBJ2-3,TRBV18,TGTGCCAGCTCACAGGACAGAAGTACGCAGTATTTT,CASSQDRSTQYF
-,TRBD1,TRBJ1-5,TRBV30,TGTGCCTGGAGTGCCGCGGGCAGGGGGCAAAATCAGCCCCAGCATTTT,CAWSAAGRGQNQPQHF
many,TRBD1,TRBJ2-7,TRBV25-1,TGTGCCAGCAGTGTGACAGGGGGAGGGGACGAGCAGTACTTC,CASSVTGGGDEQYF
few,-,TRBJ2-7,TRBV10-3,TGTGCCAGCCAGGGCGGAAACTACGAGCAGTACTTC,CASQGGNYEQYF
-,-,TRBJ1-5,TRBV18,TGTGCCAGCTCACTTTACCGAACGAGGGGCAATCAGCCCCAGCATTTT,CASSLYRTRGNQPQHF
-,-,TRBJ1-4,TRBV2,TGTGCCAGCAGGGGAACCTCAACTAATGAAAAACTGTTTTTT,CASRGTSTNEKLFF
few,-,TRBJ1-2,TRBV19,TGTGCCAGTAGTCCCCAGACAGGAATGAACTATGGCTACACCTTC,CASSPQTGMNYGYTF
-,-,TRBJ2-2,TRBV5-1,TGCGCCAGCAGCTCCGGGACACGCGACACCGGGGAGCTGTTTTTT,CASSSGTRDTGELFF
many,-,TRBJ2-7,TRBV9,TGTGCCAGCAGAACCGGACCCTCGGACGAGCAGTACTTC,CASRTGPSDEQYF
few,TRBD1,TRBJ2-7,TRBV2,TGTGCCAGCAGTGACGGGGGACAGGTCTACGAGCAGTACTTC,CASSDGGQVYEQYF
few,TRBD1,TRBJ2-7,TRBV10-2,TGCGCCACCGAGGAGAGGGGACAGACCTACGAGCAGTACTTC,CATEERGQTYEQYF
few,-,TRBJ2-5,TRBV5-1,TGCGCCAGCGCCGATTTCCAAGAGACCCAGTACTTC,CASADFQETQYF
many,-,TRBJ2-2,TRBV7-9,TGTGCCAGCAGCTCGAGCCCGGGACTTGGGACCGGGGAGCTGTTTTTT,CASSSSPGLGTGELFF
-,-,TRBJ2-7,TRBV29-1,TGCAGCGTGCTGGAACAGGGAAACTACGAGCAGTACTTC,CSVLEQGNYEQYF
-,-,TRBJ1-2,TRBV16,TGTGCCAGCAGCCCTCCGAGGGGGATCGGCTATGGCTACACCTTC,CASSPPRGIGYGYTF
-,-,TRBJ2-1,TRBV5-5,TGTGCCAGCAGCTTGAGTGGTTCCTACAATGAGCAGTTCTTC,CASSLSGSYNEQFF
few,TRBD1,TRBJ2-5,TRBV7-9,TGTGCCAGCAGCTTAGCACCCGCGACAGGGGGCTTGGAGACCCAGTACTTC,CASSLAPATGGLETQYF
-,-,TRBJ2-4,TRBV5-1,TGCGCCAGCAGCTCGGGCCTCCCGAAAAACATTCAGTACTTC,CASSSGLPKNIQYF